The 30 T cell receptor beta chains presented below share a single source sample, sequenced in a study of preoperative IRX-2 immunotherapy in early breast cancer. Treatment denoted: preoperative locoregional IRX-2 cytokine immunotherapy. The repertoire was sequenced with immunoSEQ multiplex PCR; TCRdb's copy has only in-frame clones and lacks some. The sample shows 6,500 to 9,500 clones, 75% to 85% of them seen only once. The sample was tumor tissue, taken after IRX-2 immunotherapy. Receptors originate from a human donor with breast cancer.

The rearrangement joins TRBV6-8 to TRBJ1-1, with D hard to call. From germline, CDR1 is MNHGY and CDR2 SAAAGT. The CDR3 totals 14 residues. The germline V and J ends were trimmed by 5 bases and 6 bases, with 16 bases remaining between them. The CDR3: CASSDDLVGSEAFF. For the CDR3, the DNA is TGTGCCAGCAGTGACGATCTGGTCGGCTCTGAAGCTTTCTTT.

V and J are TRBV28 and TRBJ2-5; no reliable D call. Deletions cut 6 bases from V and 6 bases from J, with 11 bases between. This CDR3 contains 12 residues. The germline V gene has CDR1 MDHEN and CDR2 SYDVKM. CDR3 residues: CASSFTTQTQYF. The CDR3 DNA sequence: TGTGCCAGCAGCTTTACCACCCAGACCCAGTACTTC.

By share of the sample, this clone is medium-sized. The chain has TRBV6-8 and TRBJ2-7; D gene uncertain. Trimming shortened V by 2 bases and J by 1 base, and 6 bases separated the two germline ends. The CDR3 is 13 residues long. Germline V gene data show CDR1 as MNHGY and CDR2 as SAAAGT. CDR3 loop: CASSYVQSYEQYF. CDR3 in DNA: TGTGCCAGCAGTTACGTGCAGTCCTACGAGCAGTACTTC.

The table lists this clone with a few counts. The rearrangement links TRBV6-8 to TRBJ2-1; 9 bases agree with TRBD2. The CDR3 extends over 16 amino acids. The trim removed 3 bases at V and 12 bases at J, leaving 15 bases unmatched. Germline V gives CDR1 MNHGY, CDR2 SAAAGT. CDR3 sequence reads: CASSYPASGGPSWQFF. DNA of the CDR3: TGTGCCAGCAGTTATCCCGCCAGCGGGGGGCCCTCATGGCAGTTCTTC.

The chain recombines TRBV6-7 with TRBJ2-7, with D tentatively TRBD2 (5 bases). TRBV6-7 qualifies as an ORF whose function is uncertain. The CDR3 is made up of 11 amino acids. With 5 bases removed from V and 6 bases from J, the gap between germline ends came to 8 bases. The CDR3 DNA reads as TGTGCCAGCAGTGACGGACTCGAGCAGTACTTC. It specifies CASSDGLEQYF.

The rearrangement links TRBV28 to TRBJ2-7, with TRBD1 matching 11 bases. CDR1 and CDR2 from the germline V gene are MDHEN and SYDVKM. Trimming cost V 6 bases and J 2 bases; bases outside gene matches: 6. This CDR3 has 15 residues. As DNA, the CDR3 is TGTGCCAGCAGCCGGACAGGGGGCGCCGCCTACGAGCAGTACTTC. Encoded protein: CASSRTGGAAYEQYF.

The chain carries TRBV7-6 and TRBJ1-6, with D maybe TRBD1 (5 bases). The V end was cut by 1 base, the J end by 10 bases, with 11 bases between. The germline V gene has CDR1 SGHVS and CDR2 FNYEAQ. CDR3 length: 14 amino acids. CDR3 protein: CASSLDRGVSPLHF. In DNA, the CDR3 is TGTGCCAGCAGCTTAGACAGAGGGGTCTCACCCCTCCACTTT.

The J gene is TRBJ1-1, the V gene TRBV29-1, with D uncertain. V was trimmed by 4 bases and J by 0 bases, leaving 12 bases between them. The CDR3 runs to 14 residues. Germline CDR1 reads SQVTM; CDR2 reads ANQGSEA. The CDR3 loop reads CSVVIGVLNTEAFF. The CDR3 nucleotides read TGCAGCGTTGTAATCGGGGTCTTGAACACTGAAGCTTTCTTT.

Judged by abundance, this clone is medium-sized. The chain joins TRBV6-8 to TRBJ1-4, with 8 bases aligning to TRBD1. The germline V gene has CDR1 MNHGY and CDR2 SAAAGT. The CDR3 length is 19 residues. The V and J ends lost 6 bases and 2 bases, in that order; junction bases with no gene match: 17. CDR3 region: CASRQPSGGKGGTNEKLFF. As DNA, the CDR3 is TGTGCCAGCAGACAGCCTTCAGGGGGCAAGGGCGGGACTAATGAAAAACTGTTTTTT.

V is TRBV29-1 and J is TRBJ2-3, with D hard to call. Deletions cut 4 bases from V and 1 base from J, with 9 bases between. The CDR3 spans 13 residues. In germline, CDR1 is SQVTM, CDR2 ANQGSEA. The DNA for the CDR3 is TGCAGCGTTGTGTCCGGCGGCACAGATACGCAGTATTTT. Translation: CSVVSGGTDTQYF.

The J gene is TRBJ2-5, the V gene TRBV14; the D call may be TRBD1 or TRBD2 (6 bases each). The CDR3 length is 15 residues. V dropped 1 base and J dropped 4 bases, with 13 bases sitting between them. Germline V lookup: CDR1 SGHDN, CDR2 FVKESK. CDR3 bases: TGTGCCAGCAGCCAAGGTGGGGGGCGCGGAGAGACCCAGTACTTC. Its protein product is CASSQGGGRGETQYF.

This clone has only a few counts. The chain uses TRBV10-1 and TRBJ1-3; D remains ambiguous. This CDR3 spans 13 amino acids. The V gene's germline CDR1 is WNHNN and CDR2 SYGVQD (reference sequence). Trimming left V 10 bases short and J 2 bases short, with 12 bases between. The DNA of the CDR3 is TGCGCCAAGGCGGAACTGGCTGGAAACACCATATATTTT. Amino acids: CAKAELAGNTIYF.

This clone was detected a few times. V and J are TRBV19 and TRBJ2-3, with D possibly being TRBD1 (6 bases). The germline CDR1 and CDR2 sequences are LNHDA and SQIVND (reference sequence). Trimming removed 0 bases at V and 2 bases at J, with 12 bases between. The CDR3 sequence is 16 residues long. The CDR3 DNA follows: TGTGCCAGTAGTATAGATCTAGGGGGATCCACAGATACGCAGTATTTT. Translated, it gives CASSIDLGGSTDTQYF.

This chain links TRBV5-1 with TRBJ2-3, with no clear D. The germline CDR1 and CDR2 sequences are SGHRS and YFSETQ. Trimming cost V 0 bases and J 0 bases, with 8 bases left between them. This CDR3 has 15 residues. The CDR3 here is CASSLALVSTDTQYF. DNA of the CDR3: TGCGCCAGCAGCTTGGCCCTCGTAAGCACAGATACGCAGTATTTT.

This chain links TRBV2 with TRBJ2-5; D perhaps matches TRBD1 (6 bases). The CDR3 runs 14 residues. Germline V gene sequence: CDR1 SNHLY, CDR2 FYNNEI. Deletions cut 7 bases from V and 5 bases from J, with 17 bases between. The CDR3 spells CASTYYRVRETQYF. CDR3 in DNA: TGTGCCAGCACCTACTACAGGGTCCGGGAGACCCAGTACTTC. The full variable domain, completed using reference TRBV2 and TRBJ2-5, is EPEVTQTPSHQVTQMGQEVILRCVPISNHLYFYWYRQILGQKVEFLVSFYNNEISEKSEIFDDQFSVERPDGSNFTLKIRSTKLEDSAMYFCASTYYRVRETQYFGPGTRLLVL.

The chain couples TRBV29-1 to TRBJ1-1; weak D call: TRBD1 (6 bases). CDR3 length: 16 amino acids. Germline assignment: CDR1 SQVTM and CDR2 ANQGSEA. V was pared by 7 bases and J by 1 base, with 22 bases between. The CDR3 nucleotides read TGCAGCGCCCAATTTGGGGGGGGCACGAGGAACACTGAAGCTTTCTTT. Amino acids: CSAQFGGGTRNTEAFF.

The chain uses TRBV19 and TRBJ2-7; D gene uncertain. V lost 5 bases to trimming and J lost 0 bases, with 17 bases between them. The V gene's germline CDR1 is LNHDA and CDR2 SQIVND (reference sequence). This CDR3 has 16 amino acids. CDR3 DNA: TGTGCCAGTAGTTCCCTGGGTGGGGTCATCTCCTACGAGCAGTACTTC. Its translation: CASSSLGGVISYEQYF.

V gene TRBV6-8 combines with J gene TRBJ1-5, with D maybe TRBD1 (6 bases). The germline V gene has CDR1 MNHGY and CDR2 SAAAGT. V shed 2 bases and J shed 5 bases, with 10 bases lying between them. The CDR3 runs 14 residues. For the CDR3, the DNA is TGTGCCAGCAGTTACACAGGGACCTATCAGCCCCAGCATTTT. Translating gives CASSYTGTYQPQHF.

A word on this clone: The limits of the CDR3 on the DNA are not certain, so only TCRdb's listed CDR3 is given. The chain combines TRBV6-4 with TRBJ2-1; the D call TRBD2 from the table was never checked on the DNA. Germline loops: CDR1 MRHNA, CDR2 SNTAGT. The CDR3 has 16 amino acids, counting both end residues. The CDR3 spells CASSSSGLAGINEQFF.

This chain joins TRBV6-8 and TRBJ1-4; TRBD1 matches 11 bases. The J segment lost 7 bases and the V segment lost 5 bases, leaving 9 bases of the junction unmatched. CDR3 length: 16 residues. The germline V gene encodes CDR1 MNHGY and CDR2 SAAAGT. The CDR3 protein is CASSKTTGTGGEKLFF. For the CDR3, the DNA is TGTGCCAGCAGTAAAACAACGGGGACAGGGGGTGAAAAACTGTTTTTT.

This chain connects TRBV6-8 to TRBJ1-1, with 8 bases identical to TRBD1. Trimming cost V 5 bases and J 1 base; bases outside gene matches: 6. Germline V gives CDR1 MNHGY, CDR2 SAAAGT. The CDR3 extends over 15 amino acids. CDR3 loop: CASSPGQGPNTEAFF. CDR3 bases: TGTGCCAGCAGTCCAGGACAGGGACCGAACACTGAAGCTTTCTTT.

In DNA form, the CDR3 reads TGTGCCAGCAGCTTAGATCTGGGGAACTATGGCTACACCTTC. It is translated as CASSLDLGNYGYTF. The rearrangement links TRBV11-3 to TRBJ1-2; D is undetermined. The germline V gene has CDR1 SGHNT and CDR2 YENEEA. CDR3 length: 14 amino acids. Trimming removed 0 bases at V and 2 bases at J, with 7 bases between. Filled out from reference TRBV11-3 and TRBJ1-2, the complete variable domain reads EAGVVQSPRYKIIEKKQPVAFWCNPISGHNTLYWYLQNLGQGPELLIRYENEEAVDDSQLPKDRFSAERLKGVDSTLKIQPAELGDSAVYLCASSLDLGNYGYTFGSGTRLTVV.

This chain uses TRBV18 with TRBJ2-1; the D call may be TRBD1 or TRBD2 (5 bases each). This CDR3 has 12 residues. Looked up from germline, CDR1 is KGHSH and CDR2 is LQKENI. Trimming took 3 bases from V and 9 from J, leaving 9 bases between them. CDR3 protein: CASSPGGGEQFF. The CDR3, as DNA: TGTGCCAGCTCACCTGGGGGTGGTGAGCAGTTCTTC. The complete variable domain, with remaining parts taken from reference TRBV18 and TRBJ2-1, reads NAGVMQNPRHLVRRRGQEARLRCSPMKGHSHVYWYRQLPEEGLKFMVYLQKENIIDESGMPKERFSAEFPKEGPSILRIQQVVRGDSAAYFCASSPGGGEQFFGPGTRLTVL.

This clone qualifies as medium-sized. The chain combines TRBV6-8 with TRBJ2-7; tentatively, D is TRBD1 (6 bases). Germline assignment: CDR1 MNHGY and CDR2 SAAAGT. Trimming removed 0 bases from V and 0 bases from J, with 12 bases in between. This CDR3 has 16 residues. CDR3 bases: TGTGCCAGCAGTTACTCCGCCGGGACATCCTCCTACGAGCAGTACTTC. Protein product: CASSYSAGTSSYEQYF.

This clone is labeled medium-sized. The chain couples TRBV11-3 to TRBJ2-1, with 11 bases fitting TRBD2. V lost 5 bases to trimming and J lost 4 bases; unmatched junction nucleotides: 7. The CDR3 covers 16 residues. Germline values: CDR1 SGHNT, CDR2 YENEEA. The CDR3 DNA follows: TGTGCCAGCAGCCCCCGGACTAGCGGGTATTACAATGAGCAGTTCTTC. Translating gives CASSPRTSGYYNEQFF.

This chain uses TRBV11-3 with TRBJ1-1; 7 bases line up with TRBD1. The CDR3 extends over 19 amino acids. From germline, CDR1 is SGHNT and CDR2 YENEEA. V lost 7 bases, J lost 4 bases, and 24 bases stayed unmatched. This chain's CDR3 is CASTPFPPLKGQIGTEAFF. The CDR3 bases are TGTGCCAGCACCCCTTTCCCCCCGCTGAAGGGACAGATCGGCACTGAAGCTTTCTTT.

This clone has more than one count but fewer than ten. This CDR3 reads CASSPRTTFGDTQYF. DNA of the CDR3: TGTGCCAGCAGCCCGAGGACTACCTTTGGGGATACGCAGTATTTT. This rearrangement joins TRBV11-3 to TRBJ2-3; TRBD2 might be the D (6 bases). CDR3 length: 15 amino acids. Germline CDR1 is SGHNT and CDR2 is YENEEA. V was shortened by 5 bases and J by 6 bases, with 18 bases between the two germline ends.

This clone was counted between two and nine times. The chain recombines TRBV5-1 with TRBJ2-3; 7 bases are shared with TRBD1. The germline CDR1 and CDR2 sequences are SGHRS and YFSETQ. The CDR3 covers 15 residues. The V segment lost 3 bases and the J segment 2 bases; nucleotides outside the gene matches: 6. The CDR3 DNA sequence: TGCGCCAGCAGCTCGGGACAGTTGAACACAGATACGCAGTATTTT. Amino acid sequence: CASSSGQLNTDTQYF.

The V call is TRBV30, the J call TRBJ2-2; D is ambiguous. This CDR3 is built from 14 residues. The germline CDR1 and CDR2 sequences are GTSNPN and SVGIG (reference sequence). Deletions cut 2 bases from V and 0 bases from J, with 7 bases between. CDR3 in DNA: TGTGCCTGGAGTCAAGGTTCGAACACCGGGGAGCTGTTTTTT. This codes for CAWSQGSNTGELFF.

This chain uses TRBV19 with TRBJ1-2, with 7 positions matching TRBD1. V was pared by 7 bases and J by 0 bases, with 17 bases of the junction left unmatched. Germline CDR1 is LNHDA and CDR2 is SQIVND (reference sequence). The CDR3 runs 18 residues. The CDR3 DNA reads TGTGCCAGTACCCGCCATCGGGCGGACAGGTGGACTAACTATGGCTACACCTTC. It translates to CASTRHRADRWTNYGYTF.